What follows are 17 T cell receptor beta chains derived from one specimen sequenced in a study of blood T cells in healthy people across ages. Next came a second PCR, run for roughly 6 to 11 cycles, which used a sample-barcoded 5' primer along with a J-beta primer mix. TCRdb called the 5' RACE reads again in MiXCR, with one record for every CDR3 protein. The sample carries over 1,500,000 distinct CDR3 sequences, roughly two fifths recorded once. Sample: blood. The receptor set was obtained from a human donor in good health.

The CDR3 DNA follows: TGCAGTGCTTTTTTGAGGAGGGGGCAATATGGCTACACCTTC. Protein product: CSAFLRRGQYGYTF. The chain recombines TRBV20-1 with TRBJ1-2; TRBD1 agrees at 7 bases. CDR1 and CDR2 (germline): DFQATT, SNEGSKA (reference sequence). Trimming at V came to 5 bases and at J to 5 bases, leaving 11 bases not matched to a gene. The CDR3 loop spans 14 amino acids.

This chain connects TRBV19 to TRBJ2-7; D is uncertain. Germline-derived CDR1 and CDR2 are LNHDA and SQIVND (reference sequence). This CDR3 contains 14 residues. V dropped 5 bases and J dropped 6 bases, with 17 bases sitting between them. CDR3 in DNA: TGTGCCAGTAGTCCGGACCTTTTGGGCCTCGAGCAGTACTTC. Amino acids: CASSPDLLGLEQYF. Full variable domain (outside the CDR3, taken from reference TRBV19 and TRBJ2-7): DGGITQSPKYLFRKEGQNVTLSCEQNLNHDAMYWYRQDPGQGLRLIYYSQIVNDFQKGDIAEGYSVSREKKESFPLTVTSAQKNPTAFYLCASSPDLLGLEQYFGPGTRLTVT.

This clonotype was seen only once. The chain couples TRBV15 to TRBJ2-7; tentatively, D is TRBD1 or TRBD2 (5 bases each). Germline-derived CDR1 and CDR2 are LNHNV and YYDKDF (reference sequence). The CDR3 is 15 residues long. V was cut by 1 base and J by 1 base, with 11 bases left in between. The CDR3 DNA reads TGTGCCACCAGCAGAGCGGGGACGCCTTCCTACGAGCAGTACTTC. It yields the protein CATSRAGTPSYEQYF.

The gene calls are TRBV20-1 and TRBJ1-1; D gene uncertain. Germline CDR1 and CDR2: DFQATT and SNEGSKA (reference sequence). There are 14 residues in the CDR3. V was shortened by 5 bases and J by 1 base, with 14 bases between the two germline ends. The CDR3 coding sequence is TGCAGTGCTCCCTACGTGGGGTGGAACACTGAAGCTTTCTTT. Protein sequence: CSAPYVGWNTEAFF.

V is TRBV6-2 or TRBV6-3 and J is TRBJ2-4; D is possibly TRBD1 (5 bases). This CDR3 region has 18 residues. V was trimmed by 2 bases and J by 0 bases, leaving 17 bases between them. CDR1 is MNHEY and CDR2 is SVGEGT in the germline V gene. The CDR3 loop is CASSYGHPAALAKNIQYF. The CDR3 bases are TGTGCCAGCAGTTACGGACACCCGGCAGCTTTAGCCAAAAACATTCAGTACTTC.

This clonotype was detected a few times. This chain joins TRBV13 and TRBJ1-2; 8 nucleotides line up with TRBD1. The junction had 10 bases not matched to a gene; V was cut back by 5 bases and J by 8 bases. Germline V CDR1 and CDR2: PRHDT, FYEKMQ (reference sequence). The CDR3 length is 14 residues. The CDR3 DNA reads TGTGCCAGCAGCCCAATGGACAGGGTCCAGGGCTACACCTTC. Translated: CASSPMDRVQGYTF.

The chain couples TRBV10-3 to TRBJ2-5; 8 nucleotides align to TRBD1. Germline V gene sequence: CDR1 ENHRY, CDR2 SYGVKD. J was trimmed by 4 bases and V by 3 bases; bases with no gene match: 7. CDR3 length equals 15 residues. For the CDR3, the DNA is TGTGCCATCAGTGATGGAACAGGGGGTAGAGAGACCCAGTACTTC. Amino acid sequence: CAISDGTGGRETQYF.

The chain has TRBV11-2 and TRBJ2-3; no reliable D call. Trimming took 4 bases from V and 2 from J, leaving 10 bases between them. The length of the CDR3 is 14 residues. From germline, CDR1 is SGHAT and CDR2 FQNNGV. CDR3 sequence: CASSSPTYTDTQYF. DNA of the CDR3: TGTGCCAGCAGCTCTCCAACCTACACAGATACGCAGTATTTT.

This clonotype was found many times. CDR3 residues: CASSSTSRETQYF. The CDR3 region has the DNA TGTGCCAGCAGCTCGACTAGCAGAGAGACCCAGTACTTC. The chain couples TRBV7-3 to TRBJ2-5; TRBD2 matches at 7 bases. V shed 4 bases and J 4 bases; nucleotides not matched to a gene: 3. In germline, CDR1 is SGHTA, CDR2 FQGTGA. The CDR3 is 13 amino acids.

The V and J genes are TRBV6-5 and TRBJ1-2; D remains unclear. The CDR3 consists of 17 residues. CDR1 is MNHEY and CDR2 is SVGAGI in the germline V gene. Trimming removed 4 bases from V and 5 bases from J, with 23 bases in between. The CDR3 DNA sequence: TGTGCCAGCAGTTGGGCTGCAAGGACGGCCGTCCGGTATGGCTACACCTTC. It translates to CASSWAARTAVRYGYTF.

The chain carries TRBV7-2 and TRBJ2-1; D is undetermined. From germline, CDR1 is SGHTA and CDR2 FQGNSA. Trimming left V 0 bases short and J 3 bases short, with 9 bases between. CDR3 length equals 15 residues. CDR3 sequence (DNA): TGTGCCAGCAGCTTAGCGCCGGCAGACTACAATGAGCAGTTCTTC. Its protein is CASSLAPADYNEQFF.

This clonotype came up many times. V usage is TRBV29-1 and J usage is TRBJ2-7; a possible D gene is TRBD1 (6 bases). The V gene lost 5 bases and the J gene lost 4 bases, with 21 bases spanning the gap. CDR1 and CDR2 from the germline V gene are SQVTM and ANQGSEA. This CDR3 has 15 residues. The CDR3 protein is CSVMTGVGLLYEQYF. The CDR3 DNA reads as TGCAGCGTTATGACAGGCGTCGGATTGCTTTACGAGCAGTACTTC.

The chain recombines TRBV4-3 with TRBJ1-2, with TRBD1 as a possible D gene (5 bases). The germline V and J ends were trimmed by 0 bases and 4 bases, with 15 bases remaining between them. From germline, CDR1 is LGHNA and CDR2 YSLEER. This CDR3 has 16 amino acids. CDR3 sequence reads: CASSQEARQPCYGYTF. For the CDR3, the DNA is TGCGCCAGCAGCCAAGAGGCGAGACAGCCCTGCTATGGCTACACCTTC.

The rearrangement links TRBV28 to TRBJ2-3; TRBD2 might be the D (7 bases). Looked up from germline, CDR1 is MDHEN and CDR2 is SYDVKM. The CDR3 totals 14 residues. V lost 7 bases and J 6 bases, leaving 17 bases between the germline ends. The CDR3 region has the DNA TGTGCCAGCACGGATATGGGGGGGCCGGATACGCAGTATTTT. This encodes CASTDMGGPDTQYF.

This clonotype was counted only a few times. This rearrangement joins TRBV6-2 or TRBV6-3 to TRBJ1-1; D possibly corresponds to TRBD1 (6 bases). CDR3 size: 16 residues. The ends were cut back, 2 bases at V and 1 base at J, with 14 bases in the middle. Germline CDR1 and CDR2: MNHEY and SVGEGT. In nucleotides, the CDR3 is TGTGCCAGCAGTTACCGTTCCTGGACAGAGAACACTGAAGCTTTCTTT. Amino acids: CASSYRSWTENTEAFF.

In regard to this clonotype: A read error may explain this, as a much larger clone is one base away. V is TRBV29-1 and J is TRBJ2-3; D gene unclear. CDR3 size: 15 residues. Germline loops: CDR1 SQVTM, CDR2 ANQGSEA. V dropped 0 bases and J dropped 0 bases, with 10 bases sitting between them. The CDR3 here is CSVEEEPLSTDTQYF. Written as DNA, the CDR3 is TGCAGCGTTGAAGAGGAGCCCCTTAGCACAGATACGCAGTATTTT.

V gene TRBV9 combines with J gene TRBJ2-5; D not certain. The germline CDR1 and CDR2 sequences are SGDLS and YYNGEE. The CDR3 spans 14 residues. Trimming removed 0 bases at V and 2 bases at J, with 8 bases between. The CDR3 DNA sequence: TGTGCCAGCAGCGTAGGTTCGGCTCAAGAGACCCAGTACTTC. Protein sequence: CASSVGSAQETQYF.